The 8 T cell receptor beta chains below come from one sample, sequenced in a study of Ad26.COV2.S vaccination and SARS-CoV-2 variants (dated by TCRdb to the early 2020s). Library creation used the immunoSEQ multiplex PCR assay. As stored in TCRdb, this immuneACCESS dataset retains in-frame rearrangements with V and J assigned. A fraction of the clones does not appear; measured against another copy, unresolved V genes explain less than half of the discrepancy, and the remainder lacks a known reason. Across this sample there are more than 300,000 clones, with roughly 86% seen only once. Approximately 1.9% of the sample is in the top ten clones. This sample's treatment or condition label indicates: some 20 received Ad26.COV2.S at low or high dose, single or two shots; roughly five received placebo; per-sample allocation not given. Repertoires of vaccine and placebo recipients were sequenced from samples taken on day 63 after the first injection.

The sample was peripheral blood, taken in a trial of Ad26.COV2.S vaccine versus placebo. These receptors were obtained from a person between 18 and 65 years old who received the Ad26.COV2.S COVID-19 vaccine or a placebo.

This clone was seen just once. This sequence joins TRBV12-3 or TRBV12-4 and TRBJ1-2; no firm D call. The ends were cut back, 6 bases at V and 5 bases at J, with 7 bases in the middle. CDR3 length equals 11 residues. CDR3: CASRGFYGYTF. As DNA, the CDR3 is TGTGCCAGCAGGGGGTTTTATGGCTACACCTTC.

This chain joins TRBV19 and TRBJ1-5; D remains unclear. Germline assignment: CDR1 LNHDA and CDR2 SQIVND (reference sequence). The CDR3 totals 14 residues. V lost 10 bases and J lost 6, with 19 bases in between. The CDR3 sequence: CAISKRVMGQPQHF. CDR3 bases: TGTGCCATCTCCAAAAGGGTGATGGGTCAGCCCCAGCATTTT.

This chain links TRBV5-8 with TRBJ2-3; 7 positions match TRBD2. CDR3 size: 17 residues. V lost 4 bases and J lost 2; bases outside the gene matches: 13. The V gene's germline CDR1 is SGHTS and CDR2 YDEGEE. CDR3 protein: CASSLKILADPTDTQYF. Here the CDR3 DNA reads TGTGCCAGCAGCCTCAAGATCCTAGCGGACCCCACAGATACGCAGTATTTT.

J is TRBJ2-6 and V is TRBV6-5; D gene unclear. The ends were cut back, 8 bases at V and 3 bases at J, with 11 bases in the middle. The CDR3 spans 14 residues. CDR1 MNHEY and CDR2 SVGAGI come from the germline V gene. CDR3 in amino acids: CASQAGVGANVLTF. The CDR3 nucleotides are TGTGCCAGCCAAGCCGGTGTTGGGGCCAACGTCCTGACTTTC.

CDR3 protein: CASSPSSGYDGYTF. DNA of the CDR3: TGTGCCAGCTCACCATCGTCAGGGTACGATGGCTACACCTTC. The chain employs TRBV18 and TRBJ1-2; TRBD1 might be the D (5 bases). This CDR3 region has 14 residues. The germline CDR1 and CDR2 sequences are KGHSH and LQKENI. V lost 2 bases, J lost 6 bases, and 13 bases lay in between.

V gene TRBV2 combines with J gene TRBJ2-5; D uncertain. V dropped 1 base and J dropped 6 bases, with 9 bases sitting between them. Germline values: CDR1 SNHLY, CDR2 FYNNEI. The CDR3 spans 13 residues. The CDR3: CASSEVPGKTQYF. CDR3 bases: TGTGCCAGCAGTGAAGTTCCAGGAAAGACCCAGTACTTC.

The rearrangement uses TRBV6-2 or TRBV6-3 and TRBJ1-5, with D unclear. V was shortened by 5 bases and J by 2 bases, with 7 bases between the two germline ends. The CDR3 length is 13 residues. Germline assignment: CDR1 MNHEY and CDR2 SVGEGT. Written as DNA, the CDR3 is TGTGCCAGCAGTCGGTGGGGCAATCAGCCCCAGCATTTT. It yields the protein CASSRWGNQPQHF.

The chain employs TRBV7-2 and TRBJ2-3; the match to TRBD2 covers 9 bases. The germline V gene encodes CDR1 SGHTA and CDR2 FQGNSA. The CDR3 extends over 16 amino acids. The J segment lost 6 bases and the V segment lost 2 bases, leaving 9 bases of the junction unmatched. The CDR3 spells CASSLIAGGQRDTQYF. The CDR3 nucleotides read TGTGCCAGCAGCTTAATTGCGGGGGGGCAGCGGGATACGCAGTATTTT.